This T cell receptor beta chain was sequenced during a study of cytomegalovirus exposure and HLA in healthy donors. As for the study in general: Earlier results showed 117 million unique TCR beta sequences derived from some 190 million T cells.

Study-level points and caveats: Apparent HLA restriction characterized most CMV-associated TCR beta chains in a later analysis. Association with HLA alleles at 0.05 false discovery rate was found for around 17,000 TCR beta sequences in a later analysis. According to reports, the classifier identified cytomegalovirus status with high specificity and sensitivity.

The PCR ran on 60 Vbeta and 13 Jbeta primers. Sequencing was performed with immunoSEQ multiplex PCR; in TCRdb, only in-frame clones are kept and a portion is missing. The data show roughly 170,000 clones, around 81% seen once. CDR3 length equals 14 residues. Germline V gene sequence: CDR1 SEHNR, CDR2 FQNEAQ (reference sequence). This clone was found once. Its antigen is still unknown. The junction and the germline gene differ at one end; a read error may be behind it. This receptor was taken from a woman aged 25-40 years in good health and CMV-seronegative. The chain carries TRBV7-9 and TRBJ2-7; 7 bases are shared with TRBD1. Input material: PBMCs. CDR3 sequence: CSSSSGQTPYEQYF. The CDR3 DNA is TGTTCCAGCAGCTCGGGACAGACTCCCTACGAGCAGTACTTC.